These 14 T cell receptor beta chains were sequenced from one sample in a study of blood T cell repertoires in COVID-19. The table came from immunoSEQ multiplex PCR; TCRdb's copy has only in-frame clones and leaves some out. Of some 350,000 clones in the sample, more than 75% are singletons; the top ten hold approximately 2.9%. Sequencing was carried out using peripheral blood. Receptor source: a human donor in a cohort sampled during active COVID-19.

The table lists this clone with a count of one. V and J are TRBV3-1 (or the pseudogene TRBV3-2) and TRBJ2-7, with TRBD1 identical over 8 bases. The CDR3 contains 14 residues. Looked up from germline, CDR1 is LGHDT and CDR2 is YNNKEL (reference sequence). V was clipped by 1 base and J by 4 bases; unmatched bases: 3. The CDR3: CASSQVDREYEQYF. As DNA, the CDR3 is TGTGCCAGCAGCCAAGTGGACAGGGAATACGAGCAGTACTTC.

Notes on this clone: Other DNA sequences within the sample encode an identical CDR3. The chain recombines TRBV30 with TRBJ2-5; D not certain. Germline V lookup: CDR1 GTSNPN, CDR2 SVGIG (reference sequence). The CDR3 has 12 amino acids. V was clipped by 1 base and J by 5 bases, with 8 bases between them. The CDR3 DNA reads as TGTGCCTGGAGTGGACCCGGGGAGACCCAGTACTTC. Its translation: CAWSGPGETQYF.

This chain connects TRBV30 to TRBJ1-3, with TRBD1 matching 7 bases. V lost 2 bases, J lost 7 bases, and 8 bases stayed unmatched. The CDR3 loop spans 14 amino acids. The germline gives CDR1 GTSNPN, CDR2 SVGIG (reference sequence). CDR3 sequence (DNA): TGTGCCTGGAGTCACGACAGGGAGCGGAACACCATATATTTT. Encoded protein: CAWSHDRERNTIYF.

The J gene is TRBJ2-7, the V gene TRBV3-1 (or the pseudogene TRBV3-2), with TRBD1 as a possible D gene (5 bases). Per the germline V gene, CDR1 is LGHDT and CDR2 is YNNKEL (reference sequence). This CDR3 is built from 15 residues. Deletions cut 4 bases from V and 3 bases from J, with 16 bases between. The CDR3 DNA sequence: TGTGCCAGCAGCCCGGTAGTCAGGGCTATCTACGAGCAGTACTTC. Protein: CASSPVVRAIYEQYF.

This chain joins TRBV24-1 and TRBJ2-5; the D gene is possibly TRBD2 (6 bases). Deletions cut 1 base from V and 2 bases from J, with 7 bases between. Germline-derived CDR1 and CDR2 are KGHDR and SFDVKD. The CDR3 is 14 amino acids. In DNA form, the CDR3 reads TGTGCCACCAGTGATTTCGCGGGGCAAGAGACCCAGTACTTC. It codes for CATSDFAGQETQYF.

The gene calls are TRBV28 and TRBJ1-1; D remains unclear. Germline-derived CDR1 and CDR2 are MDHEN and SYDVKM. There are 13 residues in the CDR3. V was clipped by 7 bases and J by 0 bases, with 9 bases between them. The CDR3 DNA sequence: TGTGCCAGCACCTCCCACATGAACACTGAAGCTTTCTTT. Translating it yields CASTSHMNTEAFF. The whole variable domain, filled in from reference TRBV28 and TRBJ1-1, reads DVKVTQSSRYLVKRTGEKVFLECVQDMDHENMFWYRQDPGLGLRLIYFSYDVKMKEKGDIPEGYSVSREKKERFSLILESASTNQTSMYLCASTSHMNTEAFFGQGTRLTVV.

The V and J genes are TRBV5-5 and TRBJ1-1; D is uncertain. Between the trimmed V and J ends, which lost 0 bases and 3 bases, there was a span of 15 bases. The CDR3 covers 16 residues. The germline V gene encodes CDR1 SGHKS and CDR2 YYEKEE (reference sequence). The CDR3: CASSLGFGGVDTEAFF. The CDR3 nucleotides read TGTGCCAGCAGCTTGGGGTTCGGCGGAGTTGACACTGAAGCTTTCTTT.

The CDR3 is CASSQVYPGSDTEAFF. Written as DNA, the CDR3 is TGCGCCAGCAGCCAAGTATACCCAGGGTCGGACACTGAAGCTTTCTTT. The V gene is TRBV4-1, the J gene TRBJ1-1; tentatively, D is TRBD1 (5 bases). The germline gives CDR1 MGHRA, CDR2 YSYEKL. This CDR3 comprises 16 residues. V lost 1 base and J 3 bases, leaving 15 bases between the germline ends.

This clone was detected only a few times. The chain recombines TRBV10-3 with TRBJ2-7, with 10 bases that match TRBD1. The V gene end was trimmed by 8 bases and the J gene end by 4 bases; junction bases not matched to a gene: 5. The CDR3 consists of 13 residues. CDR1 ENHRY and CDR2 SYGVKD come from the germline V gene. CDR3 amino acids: CAIQRTGGYEQYF. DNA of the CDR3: TGTGCCATCCAGCGGACAGGGGGGTACGAGCAGTACTTC.

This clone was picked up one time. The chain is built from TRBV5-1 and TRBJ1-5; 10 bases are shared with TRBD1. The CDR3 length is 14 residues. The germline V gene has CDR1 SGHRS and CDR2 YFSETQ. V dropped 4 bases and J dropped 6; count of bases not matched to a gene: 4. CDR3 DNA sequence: TGCGCCAGCAGCGAGACAGGGGGCCGTCAGCCCCAGCATTTT. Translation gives CASSETGGRQPQHF.

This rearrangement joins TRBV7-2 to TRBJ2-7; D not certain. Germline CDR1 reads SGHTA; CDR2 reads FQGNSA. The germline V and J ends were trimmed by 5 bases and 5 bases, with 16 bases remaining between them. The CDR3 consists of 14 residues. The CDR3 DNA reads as TGTGCCAGCAGCCCCAGACTGGTAACCCACGAGCAGTACTTC. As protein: CASSPRLVTHEQYF.

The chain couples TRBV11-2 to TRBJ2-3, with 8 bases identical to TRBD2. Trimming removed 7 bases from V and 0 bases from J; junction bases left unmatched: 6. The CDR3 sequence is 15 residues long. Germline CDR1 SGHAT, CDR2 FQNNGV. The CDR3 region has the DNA TGTGCCAGCATGGCTAGCGGGTTCAGCACAGATACGCAGTATTTT. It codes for CASMASGFSTDTQYF.

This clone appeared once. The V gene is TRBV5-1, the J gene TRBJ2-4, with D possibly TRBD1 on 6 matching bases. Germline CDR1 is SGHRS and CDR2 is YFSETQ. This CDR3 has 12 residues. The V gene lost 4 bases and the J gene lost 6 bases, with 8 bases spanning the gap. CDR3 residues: CASSLTGNIQYF. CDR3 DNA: TGCGCCAGCAGCCTGACAGGAAACATTCAGTACTTC.

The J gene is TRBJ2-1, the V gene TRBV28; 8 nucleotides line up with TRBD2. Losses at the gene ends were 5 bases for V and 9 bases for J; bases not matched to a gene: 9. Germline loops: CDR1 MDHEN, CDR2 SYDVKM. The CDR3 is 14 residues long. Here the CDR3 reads CASSRTGTRGEQFF. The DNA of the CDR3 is TGTGCCAGCAGTCGTACCGGGACTAGGGGTGAGCAGTTCTTC.